This TCR beta chain was captured by sequencing in a study of follicular helper T cells after annual influenza vaccination. This clone was detected only a few times. Sequencing was performed with immunoSEQ multiplex PCR; in TCRdb, only in-frame clones are kept and a portion is missing. The sample contains about 10,000 clones, roughly 90% of which appear only once. Described time point: 2015-2016 season, pre-vaccination. Germline V gives CDR1 WNHNN, CDR2 SYGVQD (reference sequence). CDR3 length: 15 amino acids. V was cut by 5 bases and J by 0 bases, with 14 bases left in between. The chain is built from TRBV10-1 and TRBJ2-7, with D maybe TRBD2 (6 bases). Material: CXCR5+ CD38- circulating T follicular helper cells from blood, obtained on the day of influenza vaccination. The subset is: circulating Tfh, non-naive CD4+CXCR5+PD-1+ (ICOS+CD38+ or ICOS-CD38-). This TCR derives from an adult who received the influenza vaccine. CDR3 in amino acids: CASSLSGTASYEQYF. CDR3 coding DNA: TGCGCCAGCAGTCTTTCAGGGACTGCCTCCTACGAGCAGTACTTC.